The present entry profiles one TCR beta chain with its context. The study recruited people aged 18 to 89 years across approximately 25 US areas. As handled by the study authors: Reference gene primers were amplified, and this amplification served to estimate nucleated cell counts. Assay: immunoSEQ multiplex PCR; the TCRdb copy retains only in-frame clones and omits some. The V and J calls and clone size are taken from that table; D and trimming were inferred from the DNA. The data show over 250,000 clones, around nine tenths seen once. This sample is drawn from a study of blood T cell repertoires in COVID-19. The V gene lost 3 bases and the J gene lost 4 bases, with 9 bases spanning the gap. The length of the CDR3 is 13 residues. Germline V gene lookup returns CDR1 SNHLY and CDR2 FYNNEI.

The sample taken for sequencing was PBMCs or T cells enriched from blood (not recorded which). This sequence was found in a woman younger than 35 who had recovered from COVID-19. The chain recombines TRBV2 with TRBJ1-1; no definite D call. DNA of the CDR3: TGTGCCAGCAGTGATAGAGGGATCACTGAAGCTTTCTTT. It encodes CASSDRGITEAFF. Full variable domain (missing parts from reference TRBV2 and TRBJ1-1): EPEVTQTPSHQVTQMGQEVILRCVPISNHLYFYWYRQILGQKVEFLVSFYNNEISEKSEIFDDQFSVERPDGSNFTLKIRSTKLEDSAMYFCASSDRGITEAFFGQGTRLTVV.